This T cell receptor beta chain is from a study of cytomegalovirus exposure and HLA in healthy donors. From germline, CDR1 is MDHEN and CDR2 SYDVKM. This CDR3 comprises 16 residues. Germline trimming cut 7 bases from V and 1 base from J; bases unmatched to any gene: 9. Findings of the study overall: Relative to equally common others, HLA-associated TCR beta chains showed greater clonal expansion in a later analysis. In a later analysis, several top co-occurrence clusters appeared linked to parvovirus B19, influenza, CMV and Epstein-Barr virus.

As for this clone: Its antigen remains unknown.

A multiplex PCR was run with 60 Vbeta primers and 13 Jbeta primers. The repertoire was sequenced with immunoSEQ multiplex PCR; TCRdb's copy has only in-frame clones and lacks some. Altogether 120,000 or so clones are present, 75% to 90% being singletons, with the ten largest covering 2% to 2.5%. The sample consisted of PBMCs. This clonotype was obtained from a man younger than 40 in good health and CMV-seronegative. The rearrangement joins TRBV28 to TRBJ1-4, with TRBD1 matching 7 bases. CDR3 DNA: TGTGCCAGCATCAACACAGGGGAAGGAACTAATGAAAAACTGTTTTTT. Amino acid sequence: CASINTGEGTNEKLFF.